These T cell receptor beta chains were read from a single sample in a study of regulatory T cells in long-lasting Graves disease. TCRdb passed the multiplex PCR reads through MiXCR, listing each CDR3 protein once. The sample carries over 450,000 distinct CDR3 sequences, about a fifth recorded once. Here the sequenced sample was peripheral blood mononuclear cells (PBMCs), taken when the disease was refractory, from a patient treated with antithyroid drugs. The receptors were sampled from a female donor with Graves disease. Both conserved end residues are part of each CDR3. A D gene is named only where the DNA matches it firmly. Not all rows give a size; the values are once, few, many and, for expanded clones, a class.

clone_size j_call v_call d_call cdr3_aa cdr3_nt
many TRBJ2-7 TRBV6-1 TRBD1 CASKTSQGADEQYF TGTGCCAGCAAGACCTCACAGGGGGCGGACGAGCAGTACTTC
many TRBJ2-2 TRBV28 NA CASRPRVGFGELFF TGTGCCAGCAGGCCCAGGGTGGGGTTCGGGGAGCTGTTTTTT
few TRBJ1-2 TRBV7-2 TRBD1 CASSLESHEGAHGYTF TGTGCCAGCAGCTTAGAGTCCCATGAGGGGGCACATGGCTACACCTTC
few TRBJ2-3 TRBV7-2 NA CASSYDMAADTQYF TGTGCCAGCAGCTACGATATGGCGGCAGATACGCAGTATTTT
few TRBJ1-1 TRBV7-9 NA CASSLVGVRNTEAFF TGTGCCAGCAGCTTAGTTGGGGTGAGGAACACTGAAGCTTTCTTT
many TRBJ1-1 TRBV3-1 NA CASSQDGGGGTEAFF TGTGCCAGCAGCCAAGACGGTGGGGGAGGGACTGAAGCTTTCTTT
few TRBJ1-5 TRBV19 NA CASRPRGVSNQPQHF TGTGCCAGTAGGCCCCGGGGTGTTAGCAATCAGCCCCAGCATTTT
many TRBJ1-3 TRBV28 NA CASKDRSSGNTIYF TGTGCCAGCAAGGACCGGAGCTCTGGAAACACCATATATTTT
few TRBJ2-7 TRBV6-1 TRBD1 CASSNGQDVYEQYF TGTGCCAGCAGTAACGGACAGGATGTCTACGAGCAGTACTTC
few TRBJ1-2 TRBV29-1 NA CSVVQGRGYTF TGCAGCGTTGTGCAAGGCCGGGGCTACACCTTC
few TRBJ2-1 TRBV28 TRBD2 CASNVPGAGGGNEQFF TGTGCCAGCAACGTCCCGGGGGCGGGGGGGGGCAATGAGCAGTTCTTC
few TRBJ2-2 TRBV5-1 NA CASSLVLGRPTGELFF TGCGCCAGCAGCTTGGTGCTGGGGCGACCAACCGGGGAGCTGTTTTTT
few TRBJ1-2 TRBV12-3/TRBV12-4 NA CASSSQTADYGYTF TGTGCCAGCAGTTCACAGACAGCTGACTATGGCTACACCTTC
few TRBJ2-7 TRBV12-3/TRBV12-4 NA CASSFLASRQYF TGTGCCAGCAGTTTTCTCGCATCGCGCCAGTACTTC
NA TRBJ2-7 TRBV15 TRBD1 CATSKGDRDYEQYF TGTGCCACCAGCAAGGGGGACAGGGACTACGAGCAGTACTTC
once TRBJ1-4 TRBV12-3/TRBV12-4 NA CASSHNRATNEKLFF TGTGCCAGCAGTCACAACCGAGCAACTAATGAAAAACTGTTTTTT
few TRBJ2-1 TRBV7-2 TRBD2 CASVAGVYNEQFF TGTGCCAGCGTCGCGGGAGTGTACAATGAGCAGTTCTTC
many TRBJ1-6 TRBV25-1 NA CASSDVGSYNSPLHF TGTGCCAGCTCTGACGTCGGCTCCTATAATTCACCCCTCCACTTT
many TRBJ2-5 TRBV2 TRBD1 CASSEDRGETQYF TGTGCCAGCAGTGAAGACAGGGGGGAGACCCAGTACTTC
NA TRBJ1-5 TRBV19 TRBD1 CASSVDRGQVGQPQHF TGTGCCAGTAGTGTCGACAGGGGGCAAGTCGGTCAGCCCCAGCATTTT
many TRBJ2-7 TRBV29-1 NA CSAEGEDRGGLYF TGCAGCGCAGAAGGGGAAGACAGGGGAGGGCTGTACTTC
many TRBJ2-7 TRBV20-1 TRBD1 CSANPTGISSYEQYF TGCAGTGCTAACCCGACAGGGATCAGCTCCTACGAGCAGTACTTC
few TRBJ2-7 TRBV6-1 TRBD2 CASSDHGGSSYEQYF TGTGCCAGCAGCGACCACGGGGGGTCCTCCTACGAGCAGTACTTC
many TRBJ1-2 TRBV2 NA CASREFGGRNYGYTF TGTGCCAGTCGAGAATTTGGAGGGAGGAACTATGGCTACACCTTC
few TRBJ1-1 TRBV3-1 NA CASSQVGVPEAFF TGTGCCAGCAGCCAAGTCGGGGTTCCTGAAGCTTTCTTT
NA TRBJ1-5 TRBV30 TRBD1 CAWSVMTGGQPQHF TGTGCCTGGAGTGTAATGACAGGGGGTCAGCCCCAGCATTTT
few TRBJ2-7 TRBV6-5 NA CASSWTAAYEQYF TGTGCCAGCAGTTGGACTGCCGCCTACGAGCAGTACTTC
NA TRBJ2-2 TRBV10-3 TRBD2 CAITGLAGPNTGELFF TGTGCCATAACCGGACTAGCGGGACCGAACACCGGGGAGCTGTTTTTT
NA TRBJ2-1 TRBV5-1 NA CASSLQASGLQFF TGCGCCAGCAGCTTGCAGGCCTCGGGTTTGCAGTTCTTC
few TRBJ2-7 TRBV27 NA CASSSAWEQYF TGTGCCAGCAGTTCCGCTTGGGAGCAGTACTTC
many TRBJ1-1 TRBV10-3 NA CAISSSKGPNTEAFF TGTGCCATCAGTTCGTCGAAGGGACCGAACACTGAAGCTTTCTTT
NA TRBJ2-5 TRBV20-1 TRBD2 CSASQREGFGETQYF TGCAGTGCTAGTCAGAGGGAGGGCTTTGGGGAGACCCAGTACTTC
many TRBJ1-6 TRBV6-1 NA CASTSSSYGRAVSPLHF TGTGCCAGCACCTCAAGCTCCTATGGGAGGGCGGTTTCACCCCTCCACTTT
NA TRBJ1-1 TRBV7-9 NA CASSLQQVVTEAFF TGTGCCAGCAGCTTACAACAGGTGGTCACTGAAGCTTTCTTT
many TRBJ2-7 TRBV7-2 NA CASSSNGYEQYF TGTGCCAGCAGCTCAAATGGCTACGAGCAGTACTTC
many TRBJ2-7 TRBV11-2 TRBD1 CASSGRTGGIDEQYF TGTGCCAGCAGCGGACGGACAGGGGGGATCGACGAGCAGTACTTC
NA TRBJ2-7 TRBV20-1 TRBD1 CSARSTGTASYEQYF TGCAGTGCTAGAAGCACCGGGACAGCTTCCTACGAGCAGTACTTC
many TRBJ1-5 TRBV2 NA CASTNGWNQPQHF TGTGCCAGCACGAATGGATGGAATCAGCCCCAGCATTTT
many TRBJ1-2 TRBV28 NA CASSERTRDYGYTF TGTGCCAGCAGCGAACGAACCCGGGACTATGGCTACACCTTC
NA TRBJ2-7 TRBV6-1 NA CASSIGQPYEQYF TGTGCCAGCAGTATAGGACAGCCATACGAGCAGTACTTC
few TRBJ2-7 TRBV9 NA CASSVGDGEWYEQYF TGTGCCAGCAGCGTGGGGGACGGGGAGTGGTACGAGCAGTACTTC
NA TRBJ2-1 TRBV6-9 TRBD2 CASSYHGLAGGPGNEQFF TGTGCCAGCAGTTACCACGGACTAGCGGGAGGGCCGGGCAATGAGCAGTTCTTC
NA TRBJ2-3 TRBV28 NA CASSLGQGGGTQYF TGTGCCAGCAGTTTAGGGCAGGGAGGAGGTACGCAGTATTTT
NA TRBJ2-1 TRBV28 TRBD2 CASRDDWTSSYNEQFF TGTGCCAGCAGGGATGATTGGACTAGCTCCTACAATGAGCAGTTCTTC
few TRBJ2-2 TRBV27 NA CASSLPPLAGQWGTGELFF TGTGCCAGCAGTTTACCCCCGTTGGCCGGACAGTGGGGCACCGGGGAGCTGTTTTTT
many TRBJ1-5 TRBV2 NA CASSEAGGPQHF TGTGCCAGCAGTGAAGCTGGAGGGCCCCAGCATTTT